A single sample is the source of the 32 T cell receptor beta chains below, sequenced in a study of T cells in Graves' hyperthyroidism and ophthalmopathy. TCR beta CDR3 region amplification was performed from RNA transcripts. TCR CDR3 regions were first amplified by RT-PCR with HTBI primers. TCRdb reprocessed the multiplex PCR reads via MiXCR and lists one record per CDR3 protein. Here the sample spans around 600,000 distinct CDR3 sequences, more than 12% being singletons. Source material: blood. These TCRs come from a woman aged 50 to 60 with Graves' ophthalmopathy.

The rearrangement uses TRBV20-1 and TRBJ2-2, with 9 bases identical to TRBD1. CDR1 DFQATT and CDR2 SNEGSKA come from the germline V gene (reference sequence). With 5 bases clipped from V and 1 base from J, the junction kept 2 bases outside the gene matches. The CDR3 runs 14 residues. DNA for the CDR3: TGCAGTGCTTCGGACAGGGGGAACACCGGGGAGCTGTTTTTT. This translates into CSASDRGNTGELFF.

This clonotype was counted only a few times. The DNA of the CDR3 is TGTGCCAGCAGTGAGCGGGGGGAAAATCAGCCCCAGCATTTT. Translation gives CASSERGENQPQHF. The chain is built from TRBV25-1 and TRBJ1-5; D possibly corresponds to TRBD1 (5 bases). Germline CDR1 reads MGHDK; CDR2 reads SYGVNS. V gave up 3 bases and J gave up 4 bases, with 10 bases separating them. The CDR3 loop spans 14 amino acids.

V gene TRBV20-1 combines with J gene TRBJ2-2; TRBD2 agrees at 9 bases. With 0 bases clipped from V and 3 bases from J, the junction kept 8 bases outside the gene matches. Germline V lookup: CDR1 DFQATT, CDR2 SNEGSKA (reference sequence). This CDR3 has 17 residues. The CDR3 DNA reads as TGCAGTGCTAGAGATCTTTTTAGACTAGCGGACACCGGGGAGCTGTTTTTT. As protein: CSARDLFRLADTGELFF.

This clonotype was observed a handful of times. The chain carries TRBV7-2 and TRBJ1-2; D not certain. Trimming took 1 base from V and 4 from J, leaving 7 bases between them. CDR1 and CDR2 from the germline V gene are SGHTA and FQGNSA. This CDR3 comprises 13 residues. CDR3 nucleotide sequence: TGTGCCAGCAGCTTAGGGGCTTTCTATGGCTACACCTTC. Translating gives CASSLGAFYGYTF.

This clonotype was recorded many times. The chain carries TRBV28 and TRBJ1-5, with TRBD1 matching over 9 bases. The CDR3 is 14 amino acids. Germline CDR1 MDHEN, CDR2 SYDVKM. Losses at the gene ends were 6 bases for V and 3 bases for J; bases not matched to a gene: 3. This CDR3 reads CASRTGGNNQPQHF. CDR3 DNA sequence: TGTGCCAGCAGGACAGGGGGGAACAATCAGCCCCAGCATTTT.

Ten or more counts support this clonotype. The gene calls are TRBV12-3 or TRBV12-4 and TRBJ1-5; the match to TRBD1 covers 7 bases. After removal of 8 bases from V and 2 bases from J, the junction contained 6 bases not matched to a gene. This CDR3 is built from 14 residues. The CDR3 reads CASATGDGNQPQHF. The CDR3 DNA is TGTGCCAGCGCAACAGGGGATGGCAATCAGCCCCAGCATTTT.

This clonotype appeared many times. This chain joins TRBV20-1 and TRBJ2-7; 7 bases map to TRBD1. The ends lost 3 bases at V and 5 bases at J; junction bases unmatched: 7. This CDR3 region has 13 residues. CDR1 is DFQATT and CDR2 is SNEGSKA in the germline V gene (reference sequence). The chain's CDR3 is CSASIDRADEQYF. CDR3 in DNA: TGCAGTGCTAGTATAGACAGGGCGGACGAGCAGTACTTC.

This clonotype was counted only a few times. The chain uses TRBV4-3 and TRBJ2-1, with unresolved D. Germline CDR1 reads LGHNA; CDR2 reads YSLEER. Trimming pared 3 bases from V and 0 bases from J, leaving 15 bases between. CDR3 length: 17 amino acids. CDR3: CASSQTLPESSYNEQFF. In DNA form, the CDR3 reads TGCGCCAGCAGCCAGACCCTGCCGGAAAGCTCCTACAATGAGCAGTTCTTC.

This clonotype came up a few times. CDR3 amino acids: CASTMEEGGNTEAFF. In DNA form, the CDR3 reads TGTGCCAGCACCATGGAGGAGGGAGGGAACACTGAAGCTTTCTTT. The chain has TRBV2 and TRBJ1-1; D is unresolved. V lost 7 bases, J lost 1 base, and 16 bases lay in between. The length of the CDR3 is 15 residues. CDR1 is SNHLY, CDR2 FYNNEI, per germline.

This clonotype has ten or more counts. The rearrangement uses TRBV7-2 and TRBJ2-1, with TRBD2 matching 11 bases. Germline V lookup: CDR1 SGHTA, CDR2 FQGNSA. The CDR3 is made up of 19 amino acids. The V and J ends lost 1 base and 9 bases, in that order; junction bases with no gene match: 17. CDR3 nucleotides: TGTGCCAGCAGCTTAGACAACAGTGTGACTAGCGGGGTAGCGAGTGAGCAGTTCTTC. This codes for CASSLDNSVTSGVASEQFF.

This clonotype was found many times. This chain uses TRBV4-3 with TRBJ2-7; 10 bases are a match to TRBD2. The germline gives CDR1 LGHNA, CDR2 YSLEER. The V gene end was trimmed by 0 bases and the J gene end by 3 bases; junction bases not matched to a gene: 2. The CDR3 is 15 residues long. CDR3 sequence: CASSQDLAGGYEQYF. The DNA of the CDR3 is TGCGCCAGCAGCCAAGATTTAGCGGGAGGCTACGAGCAGTACTTC.

This clonotype has just a few counts. The gene calls are TRBV27 and TRBJ1-2; D not resolved. This CDR3 region has 15 residues. Trimming shortened V by 2 bases and J by 0 bases, and 10 bases separated the two germline ends. Per the germline V gene, CDR1 is MNHEY and CDR2 is SMNVEV (reference sequence). In nucleotides, the CDR3 is TGTGCCAGCAGTTTAAACTACGGATCTAACTATGGCTACACCTTC. Its protein product is CASSLNYGSNYGYTF.

The chain is built from TRBV7-2 and TRBJ1-5; D ambiguous. The CDR3 runs 13 residues. CDR1 SGHTA and CDR2 FQGNSA come from the germline V gene. Trimming removed 6 bases from V and 4 bases from J, with 10 bases in between. CDR3 protein: CASSWVENQPQHF. The CDR3 nucleotides are TGTGCCAGCAGTTGGGTAGAAAATCAGCCCCAGCATTTT. Complete variable domain (other parts from reference TRBV7-2 and TRBJ1-5): GAGVSQSPSNKVTEKGKDVELRCDPISGHTALYWYRQSLGQGLEFLIYFQGNSAPDKSGLPSDRFSAERTGGSVSTLTIQRTQQEDSAVYLCASSWVENQPQHFGDGTRLSIL.

This clonotype was observed many times. The chain links TRBV30 to TRBJ2-2; D possibly corresponds to TRBD2 (5 bases). Looked up from germline, CDR1 is GTSNPN and CDR2 is SVGIG (reference sequence). V shed 1 base and J shed 6 bases, with 9 bases lying between them. The CDR3 consists of 13 residues. CDR3 DNA sequence: TGTGCCTGGAGTGGAGAGGAGGCCGGGGAGCTGTTTTTT. As protein: CAWSGEEAGELFF.

This clonotype was recorded many times. The gene calls are TRBV30 and TRBJ1-1; the D is unclear. V gave up 2 bases and J gave up 1 base, with 11 bases separating them. The CDR3 covers 14 residues. The germline CDR1 and CDR2 sequences are GTSNPN and SVGIG (reference sequence). The CDR3 DNA sequence: TGTGCCTGGAGTAGCGGCAGCTCGAACACTGAAGCTTTCTTT. As protein: CAWSSGSSNTEAFF.

This clonotype has ten or more counts. The chain is built from TRBV10-3 and TRBJ2-6; D gene unclear. The CDR3 runs to 15 residues. V lost 3 bases and J 0 bases, leaving 6 bases between the germline ends. Germline loops: CDR1 ENHRY, CDR2 SYGVKD. The CDR3 DNA is TGTGCCATCAGTGACAGCACCTCTGGGGCCAACGTCCTGACTTTC. This encodes CAISDSTSGANVLTF.

This clonotype has more than one count but fewer than ten. A much larger clone differs by one base, so this may be a read error. V and J are TRBV7-3 and TRBJ2-3; unclear D gene. CDR1 and CDR2 from the germline V gene are SGHTA and FQGTGA. V shed 2 bases and J shed 2 bases, with 11 bases lying between them. The length of the CDR3 is 15 residues. In DNA, the CDR3 is TGTGCCAGCAGCTTAGATAGACCGAACACAGATACGCAGTATTTT. Translated: CASSLDRPNTDTQYF.

This chain joins TRBV20-1 and TRBJ2-1, with TRBD2 matching 13 bases. From germline, CDR1 is DFQATT and CDR2 SNEGSKA (reference sequence). The CDR3 loop spans 17 amino acids. The CDR3 loop is CSARTSGRVLSINEQFF. The CDR3 DNA sequence: TGCAGCGCCAGGACTAGCGGGAGAGTACTGAGTATCAATGAGCAGTTCTTC.

This clonotype was observed a few times. The V gene is TRBV19, the J gene TRBJ1-5; tentative D call: TRBD1 (5 bases). Germline V lookup: CDR1 LNHDA, CDR2 SQIVND (reference sequence). With 3 bases removed from V and 5 bases from J, the gap between germline ends came to 14 bases. CDR3 length equals 15 residues. Here the CDR3 DNA reads TGTGCCAGTAGTATCCGTCGACAGACCGATCAGCCCCAGCATTTT. Its translation: CASSIRRQTDQPQHF.

In its sample, this clonotype was seen a few times. The V and J genes are TRBV10-3 and TRBJ2-1; TRBD2 aligns across 11 bases. The CDR3 contains 18 residues. From germline, CDR1 is ENHRY and CDR2 SYGVKD. J lost 0 bases, V lost 4 bases, and 8 bases had no gene match. DNA of the CDR3: TGTGCCATCAGTGTAGGGACTAGCGGCAAGAGCTCCTACAATGAGCAGTTCTTC. Protein product: CAISVGTSGKSSYNEQFF.

This clonotype was counted ten times or more. The chain recombines TRBV10-3 with TRBJ2-1; the D gene is possibly TRBD2 (5 bases). The germline gives CDR1 ENHRY, CDR2 SYGVKD. CDR3 size: 14 residues. The V gene lost 7 bases and the J gene lost 6 bases, with 16 bases spanning the gap. CDR3: CAITSRVASNEQFF. The CDR3 DNA sequence: TGTGCCATCACTAGCCGGGTCGCGTCCAATGAGCAGTTCTTC.

This clonotype occurred many times. The rearrangement joins TRBV6-2 or TRBV6-3 to TRBJ2-4; 11 nucleotides line up with TRBD1. The CDR3 runs 20 residues. The junction had 12 bases not matched to a gene; V was cut back by 2 bases and J by 0 bases. The germline gives CDR1 MNHEY, CDR2 SVGEGT. The chain's CDR3 is CASSYKRPGQGEVAKNIQYF. CDR3 coding DNA: TGTGCCAGCAGTTACAAACGACCGGGACAGGGGGAGGTAGCCAAAAACATTCAGTACTTC.

This clonotype was counted at least ten times. The rearrangement uses TRBV24-1 and TRBJ2-1; 10 positions match TRBD2. V was pared by 0 bases and J by 8 bases, with 3 bases of the junction left unmatched. Germline V lookup: CDR1 KGHDR, CDR2 SFDVKD. The length of the CDR3 is 15 residues. The CDR3 DNA is TGTGCCACCAGTGATTTGTCTAGCGGGAGCGATGAGCAGTTCTTC. Encoded protein: CATSDLSSGSDEQFF.

This clonotype has more than one count but fewer than ten. This chain links TRBV10-3 with TRBJ2-1; D unresolved. This CDR3 comprises 12 residues. Germline values: CDR1 ENHRY, CDR2 SYGVKD. V lost 4 bases to trimming and J lost 5 bases, with 6 bases between them. CDR3 region: CAISGGNNEQFF. CDR3 sequence (DNA): TGTGCCATCAGTGGCGGAAACAATGAGCAGTTCTTC.

The J gene is TRBJ1-2, the V gene TRBV28; D not resolved. Trimming removed 7 bases at V and 0 bases at J, with 21 bases between. CDR1 MDHEN and CDR2 SYDVKM come from the germline V gene. The length of the CDR3 is 17 residues. CDR3 sequence: CASTPPGHTLTNYGYTF. The CDR3 DNA follows: TGTGCCAGCACCCCCCCGGGTCACACCCTTACTAACTATGGCTACACCTTC.

In this sample, this clonotype turned up many times. This chain joins TRBV7-8 and TRBJ2-7, with unresolved D. CDR1 SGHVS and CDR2 FQNEAQ come from the germline V gene. This CDR3 has 15 amino acids. V was shortened by 1 base and J by 3 bases, with 13 bases between the two germline ends. DNA for the CDR3: TGTGCCAGCAGCTTAGTCTCCCTCGGATTCTACGAGCAGTACTTC. This translates into CASSLVSLGFYEQYF.

This clonotype was observed a handful of times. The genes are TRBV6-1 and TRBJ1-2, with TRBD1 as a possible D gene (6 bases). The CDR3 runs 14 residues. The V gene lost 7 bases and the J gene lost 3 bases, with 15 bases spanning the gap. CDR1 and CDR2 from the germline V gene are MNHNS and SASEGT. The CDR3 bases are TGTGCCAGCAAACCTCTCCAGGGGTACTATGGCTACACCTTC. As protein: CASKPLQGYYGYTF.

This clonotype was seen at least ten times. V is TRBV5-1 and J is TRBJ2-2; possibly TRBD1 for D (5 bases). The V and J ends lost 2 bases and 4 bases respectively, with 9 bases between them. The V gene's germline CDR1 is SGHRS and CDR2 YFSETQ. The CDR3 covers 14 residues. CDR3 residues: CASSFDSFTGELFF. In DNA, the CDR3 is TGCGCCAGCAGCTTTGACAGCTTCACCGGGGAGCTGTTTTTT.

The CDR3 DNA is TGCGCCAGCAGCCCAGGGGTAGCCTCCTACAATGAGCAGTTCTTC. It specifies CASSPGVASYNEQFF. The chain uses TRBV5-1 and TRBJ2-1; tentatively, D is TRBD1 (6 bases). CDR1 and CDR2 from the germline V gene are SGHRS and YFSETQ. V lost 4 bases and J 0 bases, leaving 11 bases between the germline ends. The CDR3 has 15 residues.

This clonotype came up many times. The chain carries TRBV4-2 and TRBJ2-1; 8 positions agree with TRBD2. Germline CDR1 and CDR2: LGHNA and YNFKEQ. The CDR3 extends over 13 amino acids. After removal of 1 base from V and 10 bases from J, the junction contained 3 bases not matched to a gene. CDR3 bases: TGTGCCAGCAGCCAAGCGGGAGGGCGGGAGCAGTTCTTC. It yields the protein CASSQAGGREQFF.

This clonotype was seen ten or more times. The DNA of the CDR3 is TGTGCCAGCAGCGCCAGGGACTTTCCGAACACTGAAGCTTTCTTT. Translation: CASSARDFPNTEAFF. The chain joins TRBV9 to TRBJ1-1; tentative D call: TRBD1 (5 bases). Germline-derived CDR1 and CDR2 are SGDLS and YYNGEE. V was shortened by 3 bases and J by 1 base, with 13 bases between the two germline ends. There are 15 residues in the CDR3.

There are many counts of this clonotype. The gene calls are TRBV30 and TRBJ1-2; D gene ambiguous. From germline, CDR1 is GTSNPN and CDR2 SVGIG (reference sequence). This CDR3 spans 14 amino acids. V lost 0 bases and J 1 base, leaving 9 bases between the germline ends. The CDR3 coding sequence is TGTGCCTGGAGTGTGATAGGCTTTAACTATGGCTACACCTTC. Its protein product is CAWSVIGFNYGYTF.